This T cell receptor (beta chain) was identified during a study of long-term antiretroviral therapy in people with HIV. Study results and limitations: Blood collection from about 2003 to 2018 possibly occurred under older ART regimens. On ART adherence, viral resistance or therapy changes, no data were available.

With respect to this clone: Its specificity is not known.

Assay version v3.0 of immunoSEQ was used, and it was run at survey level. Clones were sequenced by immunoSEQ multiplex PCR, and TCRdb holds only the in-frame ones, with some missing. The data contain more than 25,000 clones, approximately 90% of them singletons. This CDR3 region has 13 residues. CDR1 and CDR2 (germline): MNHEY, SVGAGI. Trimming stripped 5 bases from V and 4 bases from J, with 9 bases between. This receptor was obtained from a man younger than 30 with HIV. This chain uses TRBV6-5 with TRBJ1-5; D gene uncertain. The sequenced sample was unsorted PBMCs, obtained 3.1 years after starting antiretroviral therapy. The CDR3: CASSRERNQPQHF. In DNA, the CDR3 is TGTGCCAGCAGTCGCGAGAGAAATCAGCCCCAGCATTTT.